The 29 T cell receptor beta chains presented below share a single source sample, sequenced in a study of shared clonotypes between healthy human individuals. Terminally differentiated effector memory CD45RA+ cells were excluded from the naive CD8 cells, which were CD45RO-negative and positively selected for CCR7. Some clones are missing from TCRdb's copy, which holds only in-frame ones; the method was immunoSEQ multiplex PCR. The sample carries about 2.1 million clones, about 94% recorded once. Sequences were obtained from naive CD8+ T cells from PBMCs. The origin of the receptors is a man younger than 35 in good health. Some clones in this sample may be carry-over from other donors' samples.

V is TRBV6-1 and J is TRBJ2-7, with 12 bases fitting TRBD2. The V and J ends lost 2 bases and 4 bases, in that order; junction bases with no gene match: 3. The CDR3 loop spans 15 amino acids. In germline, CDR1 is MNHNS, CDR2 SASEGT. CDR3 nucleotide sequence: TGTGCCAGCAGTGAACTAGCGGGAGGGGGATACGAGCAGTACTTC. Translating it yields CASSELAGGGYEQYF.

The chain recombines TRBV28 with TRBJ1-4; D ambiguous. The CDR3 sequence is 15 residues long. Germline CDR1 MDHEN, CDR2 SYDVKM. Trimming shortened V by 2 bases and J by 4 bases, and 11 bases separated the two germline ends. DNA for the CDR3: TGTGCCAGCAGTTTAAGACGAGTGCATAATGAAAAACTGTTTTTT. This gives the protein CASSLRRVHNEKLFF.

V gene TRBV6-4 combines with J gene TRBJ2-3; D is ambiguous. Trimming pared 3 bases from V and 6 bases from J, leaving 13 bases between. From germline, CDR1 is MRHNA and CDR2 SNTAGT. The CDR3 spans 14 residues. The CDR3 coding sequence is TGTGCCAGCAGTGAACGAGCGCTTGGGGATACGCAGTATTTT. Its protein product is CASSERALGDTQYF.

This chain connects TRBV28 to TRBJ1-2; possibly TRBD1 for D (5 bases). The V gene lost 2 bases and the J gene lost 6 bases, with 10 bases spanning the gap. This CDR3 is built from 13 residues. The germline V gene has CDR1 MDHEN and CDR2 SYDVKM. The CDR3 nucleotides read TGTGCCAGCAGTTTACGACAGTTGGATGGCTACACCTTC. This gives the protein CASSLRQLDGYTF.

This clone was picked up one time. The chain links TRBV7-9 to TRBJ1-2, with D possibly TRBD1 on 6 matching bases. Deletions cut 2 bases from V and 4 bases from J, with 11 bases between. Germline V lookup: CDR1 SEHNR, CDR2 FQNEAQ (reference sequence). The CDR3 loop spans 14 amino acids. The CDR3 DNA sequence: TGTGCCAGCAGCTTAATGGGGGCCTTCTATGGCTACACCTTC. Its protein product is CASSLMGAFYGYTF.

The chain employs TRBV27 and TRBJ2-1; 8 nucleotides match TRBD2. The length of the CDR3 is 17 residues. CDR1 is MNHEY, CDR2 SMNVEV, per germline (reference sequence). The J segment lost 8 bases and the V segment lost 6 bases, leaving 18 bases of the junction unmatched. The CDR3 here is CASSPQTSVATRYEQFF. CDR3 bases: TGTGCCAGCAGCCCCCAGACTAGCGTAGCCACAAGGTATGAGCAGTTCTTC.

The chain joins TRBV4-2 to TRBJ1-2; 7 bases match TRBD1. Unmatched junction bases numbered 6, after V lost 2 bases and J lost 3 bases. CDR1 LGHNA and CDR2 YNFKEQ come from the germline V gene. The CDR3 spans 15 residues. The DNA for the CDR3 is TGTGCCAGCAGCCAAATGACAGGGCCCGACTATGGCTACACCTTC. Translated, it gives CASSQMTGPDYGYTF.

This rearrangement joins TRBV6-5 to TRBJ2-2; 8 bases are a match to TRBD2. Germline CDR1 and CDR2: MNHEY and SVGAGI. This CDR3 has 14 residues. J gave up 6 bases and V 6 bases, and 6 bases lay outside the gene matches. CDR3 sequence reads: CASRKSGGPGELFF. CDR3 in DNA: TGTGCCAGCAGGAAATCGGGGGGGCCCGGGGAGCTGTTTTTT.

The CDR3 region has the DNA TGTGCCAGCAGCCCTTCGAGATACCGGGACAGGGCTTACAATGAGCAGTTCTTC. Translated: CASSPSRYRDRAYNEQFF. This chain links TRBV11-2 with TRBJ2-1, with 9 bases lining up with TRBD1. Germline CDR1 SGHAT, CDR2 FQNNGV. This CDR3 has 18 residues. Unmatched junction bases numbered 15, after V lost 5 bases and J lost 4 bases.

The chain joins TRBV7-3 to TRBJ2-6, with D perhaps matching TRBD1 (5 bases). This CDR3 comprises 18 residues. Trimming stripped 2 bases from V and 0 bases from J, with 14 bases between. CDR1 is SGHTA and CDR2 is FQGTGA in the germline V gene. The CDR3 sequence: CASSLFPGPLSGANVLTF. CDR3 nucleotide sequence: TGTGCCAGCAGCTTATTCCCAGGGCCACTCTCTGGGGCCAACGTCCTGACTTTC.

The chain is built from TRBV4-1 and TRBJ1-5, with 7 bases lining up with TRBD1. From germline, CDR1 is MGHRA and CDR2 YSYEKL. This CDR3 spans 16 amino acids. Germline trimming cut 3 bases from V and 6 bases from J; bases unmatched to any gene: 11. CDR3 bases: TGCGCCAGCAGCCAGATAAGTAGGGACAGACGTCAGCCCCAGCATTTT. Translating gives CASSQISRDRRQPQHF.

The count of this clone is one. This sequence joins TRBV10-3 and TRBJ1-1; D uncertain. There are 15 residues in the CDR3. Germline CDR1 ENHRY, CDR2 SYGVKD. V was trimmed by 3 bases and J by 1 base, leaving 12 bases between them. The CDR3 DNA is TGTGCCATCAGTGAAGGGAACCGGGGGAACACTGAAGCTTTCTTT. It translates to CAISEGNRGNTEAFF.

Note on this clone: Other DNA sequences in this specimen translate into the identical CDR3. J is TRBJ1-1 and V is TRBV5-4, with D unresolved. This CDR3 region has 13 residues. CDR1 and CDR2 from the germline V gene are SGHNT and YYREEE (reference sequence). Trimming shortened V by 0 bases and J by 0 bases, and 3 bases separated the two germline ends. CDR3 sequence (DNA): TGTGCCAGCAGCTTGGAGTTGAACACTGAAGCTTTCTTT. Protein: CASSLELNTEAFF.

This clone was counted a few times. This sample includes further DNA sequences coding for the same CDR3. V and J are TRBV27 and TRBJ2-7; 8 nucleotides match TRBD1. V shed 5 bases and J 2 bases; nucleotides not matched to a gene: 5. The CDR3 contains 14 residues. Germline CDR1 MNHEY, CDR2 SMNVEV (reference sequence). The CDR3 protein is CASSRGQGTYEQYF. The CDR3 bases are TGTGCCAGCAGTCGCGGACAGGGAACCTACGAGCAGTACTTC.

This chain connects TRBV9 to TRBJ1-2; possible D gene TRBD1, 5 bases. The V gene lost 0 bases and the J gene lost 8 bases, with 14 bases spanning the gap. CDR3 size: 14 residues. CDR1 SGDLS and CDR2 YYNGEE come from the germline V gene. The CDR3 reads CASSVDDSSRGYTF. The CDR3 DNA sequence: TGTGCCAGCAGCGTAGATGACAGCTCGAGGGGCTACACCTTC.

The chain recombines TRBV4-1 with TRBJ2-1; 7 nucleotides line up with TRBD2. In germline, CDR1 is MGHRA, CDR2 YSYEKL. The CDR3 length is 17 residues. V lost 4 bases, J lost 3 bases, and 12 bases stayed unmatched. CDR3 residues: CASSPSARGGFYNEQFF. The CDR3 region has the DNA TGCGCCAGCAGCCCCAGCGCCCGGGGAGGGTTCTACAATGAGCAGTTCTTC.

The J gene is TRBJ1-4, the V gene TRBV7-8; 7 nucleotides line up with TRBD1. This CDR3 is 13 amino acids long. CDR1 and CDR2 (germline): SGHVS, FQNEAQ. The junction had 11 bases not matched to a gene; V was cut back by 5 bases and J by 14 bases. CDR3 DNA: TGTGCCAGCAGCATTACCCCAGGGGGTGGTCTGTTTTTT. This encodes CASSITPGGGLFF.

The rearrangement joins TRBV9 to TRBJ2-7; tentatively, D is TRBD2 (5 bases). CDR3 length: 14 residues. Germline V gene lookup returns CDR1 SGDLS and CDR2 YYNGEE. V lost 0 bases and J lost 2, with 9 bases in between. The CDR3 DNA is TGTGCCAGCAGCGTAGATCCAGCGGCCTACGAGCAGTACTTC. It yields the protein CASSVDPAAYEQYF.

The rearrangement links TRBV27 to TRBJ1-2; maybe TRBD1 (5 bases). Trimming cost V 8 bases and J 2 bases, with 12 bases left between them. CDR3 length: 13 amino acids. Germline V gene data show CDR1 as MNHEY and CDR2 as SMNVEV (reference sequence). CDR3: CASAPGWNYGYTF. CDR3 in DNA: TGTGCCAGCGCGCCAGGGTGGAACTATGGCTACACCTTC.

The chain recombines TRBV28 with TRBJ2-6; no reliable D call. The V gene lost 4 bases and the J gene lost 4 bases, with 11 bases spanning the gap. The CDR3 is made up of 15 amino acids. Looked up from germline, CDR1 is MDHEN and CDR2 is SYDVKM. The CDR3 DNA is TGTGCCAGCAGTTACAACCTGGAAGGGGCCAACGTCCTGACTTTC. Residues: CASSYNLEGANVLTF.

The chain joins TRBV9 to TRBJ2-3, with 8 bases that match TRBD1. The CDR3 is made up of 17 amino acids. V shed 6 bases, J shed 2 bases, and the junction held 14 bases outside the gene matches. The germline CDR1 and CDR2 sequences are SGDLS and YYNGEE. The CDR3 reads CASNRGPGTGFTDTQYF. DNA for the CDR3: TGTGCCAGCAACCGCGGCCCGGGGACAGGTTTCACAGATACGCAGTATTTT.

The gene calls are TRBV30 and TRBJ1-5; 7 nucleotides align to TRBD1. The CDR3 consists of 13 residues. The V and J ends lost 4 bases and 3 bases, in that order; junction bases with no gene match: 3. CDR1 and CDR2 from the germline V gene are GTSNPN and SVGIG (reference sequence). CDR3 bases: TGTGCCTGGACCACAGGGGCCAATCAGCCCCAGCATTTT. Translated: CAWTTGANQPQHF.

On this clone itself: The same CDR3 also results from other DNA sequences found in this sample. The chain links TRBV5-4 to TRBJ2-7; D possibly corresponds to TRBD2 (6 bases). There are 13 residues in the CDR3. The V gene's germline CDR1 is SGHNT and CDR2 YYREEE (reference sequence). V gave up 3 bases and J gave up 3 bases, with 10 bases separating them. The CDR3 region is CASSSPGDYEQYF. The CDR3 bases are TGTGCCAGCAGCTCCCCGGGGGACTACGAGCAGTACTTC.

A note on this clone: A read error may account for a junction end that differs from germline. The chain links TRBV30 to TRBJ1-3; TRBD1 matches at 9 bases. Germline CDR1 GTSNPN, CDR2 SVGIG (reference sequence). The CDR3 loop spans 16 amino acids. DNA for the CDR3: TGTGCTTCACTGAACGGCGCCGACAGGGGGGGAAGCACCATATATTTT. Protein product: CASLNGADRGGSTIYF.

The rearrangement links TRBV7-9 to TRBJ2-2, with 7 bases aligning to TRBD1. The CDR3 runs 16 residues. The V segment lost 5 bases and the J segment 7 bases; nucleotides outside the gene matches: 13. The germline CDR1 and CDR2 sequences are SEHNR and FQNEAQ (reference sequence). DNA for the CDR3: TGTGCCAGCAGCCCCGGGGCAGGGGGTACAATCGGGGAGCTGTTTTTT. It translates to CASSPGAGGTIGELFF.

This clone was detected only a few times. The rearrangement links TRBV27 to TRBJ1-1; no reliable D call. V lost 7 bases and J 1 base, leaving 10 bases between the germline ends. The V gene's germline CDR1 is MNHEY and CDR2 SMNVEV (reference sequence). This CDR3 is built from 13 residues. CDR3 in amino acids: CASTGYWNTEAFF. The CDR3 DNA follows: TGTGCCAGCACGGGGTATTGGAACACTGAAGCTTTCTTT.

The chain recombines TRBV28 with TRBJ1-1; D is unresolved. The CDR3 length is 14 residues. V was cut by 1 base and J by 1 base, with 7 bases left in between. CDR1 and CDR2 (germline): MDHEN, SYDVKM. The CDR3 bases are TGTGCCAGCAGTTTATTTATGAAGAACACTGAAGCTTTCTTT. It specifies CASSLFMKNTEAFF.

The V gene is TRBV28, the J gene TRBJ2-5, with 8 bases identical to TRBD2. J gave up 5 bases and V 1 base, and 12 bases lay outside the gene matches. The CDR3 is 17 amino acids. Germline CDR1 is MDHEN and CDR2 is SYDVKM. For the CDR3, the DNA is TGTGCCAGCAGTTTATCTTGGGGAAAAGCGGGAGCGGAGACCCAGTACTTC. This encodes CASSLSWGKAGAETQYF.

The chain is built from TRBV11-3 and TRBJ2-7; TRBD1 agrees at 10 bases. Trimming at V came to 2 bases and at J to 0 bases, leaving 7 bases not matched to a gene. There are 17 residues in the CDR3. Germline values: CDR1 SGHNT, CDR2 YENEEA. The CDR3 DNA follows: TGTGCCAGCAGCTTACAGGACAGGGGGACTACCTCCTACGAGCAGTACTTC. Amino acids: CASSLQDRGTTSYEQYF.